This TCR beta chain was recorded in a study of T cells after yellow fever vaccination. Across the study: Preparation of fractions with low cell numbers was performed using SMART-Seq v4 Ultra Low Input.

From the 5' RACE reads, TCRdb called clonotypes with MiXCR, one entry per CDR3 protein. The sample yields 150,000 to 200,000 distinct CDR3 sequences, over 7% seen once. Germline CDR1 and CDR2: MNHEY and SMNVEV (reference sequence). The V end lost 6 bases, the J end lost 4 bases, and 10 bases lay between the germline ends. CDR3 length: 13 amino acids. The sequences come from CD8+ T cells sorted from PBMCs, collected 45 days after the yellow fever booster vaccination. The sequence derives from a man aged 18 to 30 who received the YFV17D yellow fever vaccine. This chain links TRBV27 with TRBJ1-5; D unclear. This CDR3 reads CASSYTENQPQHF. In DNA form, the CDR3 reads TGTGCCAGCAGCTATACAGAGAATCAGCCCCAGCATTTT.